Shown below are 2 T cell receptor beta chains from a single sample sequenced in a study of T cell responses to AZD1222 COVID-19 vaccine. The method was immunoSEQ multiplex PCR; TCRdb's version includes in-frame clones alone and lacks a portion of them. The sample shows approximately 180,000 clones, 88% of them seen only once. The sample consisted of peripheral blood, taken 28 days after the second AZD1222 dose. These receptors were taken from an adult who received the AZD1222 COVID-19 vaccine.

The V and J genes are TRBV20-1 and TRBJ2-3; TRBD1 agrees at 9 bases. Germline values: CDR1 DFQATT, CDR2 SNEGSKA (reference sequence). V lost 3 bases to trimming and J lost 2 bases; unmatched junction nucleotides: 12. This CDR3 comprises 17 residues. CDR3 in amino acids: CSASDAQGQGYTDTQYF. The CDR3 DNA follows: TGCAGTGCTAGTGATGCCCAGGGACAGGGATACACAGATACGCAGTATTTT.

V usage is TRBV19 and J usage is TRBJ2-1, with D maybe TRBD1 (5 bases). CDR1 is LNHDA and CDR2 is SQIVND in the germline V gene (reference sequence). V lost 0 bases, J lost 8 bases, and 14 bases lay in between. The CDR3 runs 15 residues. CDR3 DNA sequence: TGTGCCAGTAGTATAGATTACCCCAGGGCTGATGAGCAGTTCTTC. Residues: CASSIDYPRADEQFF.